The rows below give T cell receptor beta chains drawn from one sample of a study of early T cells in non-severe SARS-CoV-2 infection. Each CDR3 protein gets one entry after TCRdb re-called the 5' RACE reads with MiXCR. The sample contains some 66,000 distinct CDR3 sequences, around 8.7% of which appear only once. Sequenced input: whole blood. The receptors were sampled from an adult who was a healthcare worker with PCR-confirmed SARS-CoV-2 infection or an uninfected control (not recorded which). The CDR3 runs from the conserved cysteine through the conserved F or W. D genes are given only for firm matches. Clone size is shown for a subset of rows, as once, few, many or a class of expanded clone.

v_call: TRBV4-2; j_call: TRBJ1-4; cdr3_length: 15; d_call: TRBD1; clone_size: many; cdr3_aa: CASSHPTGSNEKLFF; cdr3_nt: TGTGCCAGCAGCCACCCGACAGGGAGTAATGAAAAACTGTTTTTT
v_call: TRBV7-6; j_call: TRBJ2-3; cdr3_length: 17; d_call: TRBD2; clone_size: .; cdr3_aa: CASSPQSGLAGRGTQYF; cdr3_nt: TGTGCCAGCAGCCCTCAGTCAGGACTAGCGGGACGGGGTACGCAGTATTTT
v_call: TRBV7-2; j_call: TRBJ2-1; cdr3_length: 15; d_call: TRBD2; clone_size: many; cdr3_aa: CASRETGTSYNEQFF; cdr3_nt: TGTGCCAGCAGGGAAACCGGGACTAGTTACAATGAGCAGTTCTTC
v_call: TRBV28; j_call: TRBJ2-2; cdr3_length: 16; d_call: .; clone_size: few; cdr3_aa: CASEPVEALGTGELFF; cdr3_nt: TGTGCCAGCGAACCTGTGGAGGCCCTGGGCACCGGGGAGCTGTTTTTT
v_call: TRBV6-6; j_call: TRBJ2-2; cdr3_length: 17; d_call: TRBD2; clone_size: few; cdr3_aa: CASSAPGLDLNTGELFF; cdr3_nt: TGTGCCAGCAGTGCCCCGGGACTAGATTTGAACACCGGGGAGCTGTTTTTT
v_call: TRBV7-8; j_call: TRBJ2-4; cdr3_length: 13; d_call: TRBD2; clone_size: few; cdr3_aa: CASSLDGRDIQYF; cdr3_nt: TGTGCCAGCAGCTTAGACGGGAGGGACATTCAGTACTTC
v_call: TRBV12-3/TRBV12-4; j_call: TRBJ2-5; cdr3_length: 18; d_call: .; clone_size: many; cdr3_aa: CASSPLRGGQGSDETQYF; cdr3_nt: TGTGCCAGCAGTCCACTTAGGGGGGGGCAGGGATCAGACGAGACCCAGTACTTC
v_call: TRBV12-3/TRBV12-4; j_call: TRBJ2-1; cdr3_length: 13; d_call: .; clone_size: .; cdr3_aa: CASSPLSGDEQFF; cdr3_nt: TGTGCCAGCAGCCCCCTTAGCGGTGATGAGCAGTTCTTC
v_call: TRBV5-4; j_call: TRBJ2-5; cdr3_length: 16; d_call: .; clone_size: few; cdr3_aa: CASSPTQDARQETQYF; cdr3_nt: TGTGCCAGCAGCCCGACTCAGGACGCCCGCCAAGAGACCCAGTACTTC
v_call: TRBV14; j_call: TRBJ1-2; cdr3_length: 15; d_call: .; clone_size: .; cdr3_aa: CASSRSGPITDGYTF; cdr3_nt: TGTGCCAGCAGCCGATCGGGCCCCATAACGGATGGCTACACCTTC
v_call: TRBV7-9; j_call: TRBJ2-5; cdr3_length: 16; d_call: TRBD2; clone_size: many; cdr3_aa: CASSPGLADPQETQYF; cdr3_nt: TGTGCCAGCAGCCCGGGACTAGCGGACCCACAAGAGACCCAGTACTTC
v_call: TRBV5-5; j_call: TRBJ2-2; cdr3_length: 14; d_call: .; clone_size: .; cdr3_aa: CASSLRGNTGELFF; cdr3_nt: TGTGCCAGCAGCCTCCGGGGCAACACCGGGGAGCTGTTTTTT
v_call: TRBV7-7; j_call: TRBJ2-5; cdr3_length: 15; d_call: TRBD2; clone_size: many; cdr3_aa: CASSLGVAGQETQYF; cdr3_nt: TGTGCCAGCAGCTTAGGGGTAGCGGGGCAAGAGACCCAGTACTTC
v_call: TRBV6-1; j_call: TRBJ2-3; cdr3_length: 12; d_call: .; clone_size: many; cdr3_aa: CASSRRADTQYF; cdr3_nt: TGTGCCAGCAGTAGAAGGGCAGATACGCAGTATTTT
v_call: TRBV7-2; j_call: TRBJ2-1; cdr3_length: 12; d_call: TRBD2; clone_size: few; cdr3_aa: CASSLLAGEQFF; cdr3_nt: TGTGCCAGCAGCTTACTAGCGGGAGAGCAGTTCTTC
v_call: TRBV11-1; j_call: TRBJ1-4; cdr3_length: 14; d_call: .; clone_size: many; cdr3_aa: CASSRTVGGEKLFF; cdr3_nt: TGTGCCAGCAGCCGGACAGTAGGAGGTGAAAAACTGTTTTTT
v_call: TRBV7-2; j_call: TRBJ2-2; cdr3_length: 18; d_call: TRBD2; clone_size: many; cdr3_aa: CASSSRLAGGLNTGELFF; cdr3_nt: TGTGCCAGCAGCTCTAGACTAGCGGGAGGCCTGAACACCGGGGAGCTGTTTTTT
v_call: TRBV20-1; j_call: TRBJ2-7; cdr3_length: 15; d_call: .; clone_size: few; cdr3_aa: CSADQKVWGMYEQYF; cdr3_nt: TGCAGTGCAGACCAAAAAGTCTGGGGGATGTACGAGCAGTACTTC
v_call: TRBV5-1; j_call: TRBJ2-3; cdr3_length: 16; d_call: TRBD2; clone_size: few; cdr3_aa: CASSAGTSGMEDTQYF; cdr3_nt: TGCGCCAGCAGCGCCGGGACTAGCGGGATGGAGGATACGCAGTATTTT
v_call: TRBV24-1; j_call: TRBJ2-3; cdr3_length: 17; d_call: .; clone_size: few; cdr3_aa: CATSDPEGGKGTDTQYF; cdr3_nt: TGTGCCACCAGTGATCCGGAGGGGGGGAAGGGCACAGATACGCAGTATTTT
v_call: TRBV5-1; j_call: TRBJ2-2; cdr3_length: 11; d_call: .; clone_size: many; cdr3_aa: CASQDARELFF; cdr3_nt: TGCGCCAGCCAGGACGCCCGGGAGCTGTTTTTT
v_call: TRBV20-1; j_call: TRBJ2-7; cdr3_length: 18; d_call: TRBD2; clone_size: many; cdr3_aa: CSARDWTSGSPKSYEQYF; cdr3_nt: TGCAGTGCTAGAGATTGGACTAGCGGGTCACCAAAGTCCTACGAGCAGTACTTC
v_call: TRBV20-1; j_call: TRBJ1-4; cdr3_length: 15; d_call: .; clone_size: few; cdr3_aa: CSARDHGTTNEKLFF; cdr3_nt: TGCAGTGCTAGAGATCACGGAACAACTAATGAAAAACTGTTTTTT
v_call: TRBV14; j_call: TRBJ1-6; cdr3_length: 15; d_call: .; clone_size: many; cdr3_aa: CASSSGLGYNSPLHF; cdr3_nt: TGTGCCAGCAGCTCCGGACTGGGATATAATTCACCCCTCCACTTT
v_call: TRBV4-2; j_call: TRBJ2-1; cdr3_length: 16; d_call: .; clone_size: .; cdr3_aa: CASSQDWDTTYNEQFF; cdr3_nt: TGTGCCAGCAGCCAAGATTGGGACACTACCTACAATGAGCAGTTCTTC
v_call: TRBV29-1; j_call: TRBJ2-5; cdr3_length: 13; d_call: TRBD1; clone_size: many; cdr3_aa: CSAGQGRSETQYF; cdr3_nt: TGCAGCGCAGGACAGGGGCGGTCAGAGACCCAGTACTTC
v_call: TRBV20-1; j_call: TRBJ2-5; cdr3_length: 17; d_call: .; clone_size: .; cdr3_aa: CSASPKVGPGGKETQYF; cdr3_nt: TGCAGTGCTAGCCCCAAGGTGGGGCCAGGGGGGAAGGAGACCCAGTACTTC
v_call: TRBV5-1; j_call: TRBJ2-2; cdr3_length: 18; d_call: TRBD2; clone_size: .; cdr3_aa: CASSSQVRLAGGTGELFF; cdr3_nt: TGCGCCAGCAGCTCCCAAGTACGACTAGCGGGAGGAACCGGGGAGCTGTTTTTT
v_call: TRBV6-4; j_call: TRBJ2-1; cdr3_length: 13; d_call: .; clone_size: .; cdr3_aa: CASSAGAHNEQFF; cdr3_nt: TGTGCCAGCAGTGCGGGAGCTCACAATGAGCAGTTCTTC
v_call: TRBV7-8; j_call: TRBJ2-7; cdr3_length: 14; d_call: TRBD2; clone_size: few; cdr3_aa: CASSLRTRAYEQYF; cdr3_nt: TGTGCCAGCAGCTTACGGACTAGAGCCTACGAGCAGTACTTC
v_call: TRBV7-3; j_call: TRBJ2-3; cdr3_length: 15; d_call: .; clone_size: .; cdr3_aa: CASSSRRQNTDTQYF; cdr3_nt: TGTGCCAGCAGCTCAAGGCGGCAAAACACAGATACGCAGTATTTT
v_call: TRBV27; j_call: TRBJ2-7; cdr3_length: 16; d_call: .; clone_size: few; cdr3_aa: CASSLNPTGYPYEQYF; cdr3_nt: TGTGCCAGCAGTTTAAACCCGACAGGATATCCCTACGAGCAGTACTTC
v_call: TRBV7-2; j_call: TRBJ2-7; cdr3_length: 13; d_call: TRBD1; clone_size: .; cdr3_aa: CASSRDRFDEQYF; cdr3_nt: TGTGCCAGCAGCCGGGACAGATTCGACGAGCAGTACTTC
v_call: TRBV18; j_call: TRBJ2-3; cdr3_length: 14; d_call: TRBD1; clone_size: many; cdr3_aa: CASSPGTGGDTQYF; cdr3_nt: TGTGCCAGCTCACCAGGGACAGGGGGCGATACGCAGTATTTT
v_call: TRBV7-9; j_call: TRBJ2-1; cdr3_length: 14; d_call: TRBD2; clone_size: once; cdr3_aa: CASTPRTSFNEQFF; cdr3_nt: TGTGCCAGCACCCCCAGGACTAGCTTCAATGAGCAGTTCTTC
v_call: TRBV5-1; j_call: TRBJ2-7; cdr3_length: 14; d_call: TRBD2; clone_size: many; cdr3_aa: CASSFTSGSYEQYF; cdr3_nt: TGCGCCAGCAGCTTTACTAGCGGTTCCTACGAGCAGTACTTC
v_call: TRBV7-9; j_call: TRBJ2-2; cdr3_length: 14; d_call: .; clone_size: .; cdr3_aa: CASSLQGYTGELFF; cdr3_nt: TGTGCCAGCAGCTTACAGGGCTACACCGGGGAGCTGTTTTTT
v_call: TRBV29-1; j_call: TRBJ2-7; cdr3_length: 12; d_call: TRBD1; clone_size: many; cdr3_aa: CSVDRSFGEQYF; cdr3_nt: TGCAGCGTGGACAGGAGTTTCGGCGAGCAGTACTTC
v_call: TRBV18; j_call: TRBJ2-1; cdr3_length: 15; d_call: TRBD2; clone_size: many; cdr3_aa: CASSPELAGANEQFF; cdr3_nt: TGTGCCAGCTCACCAGAACTAGCGGGAGCCAATGAGCAGTTCTTC
v_call: TRBV12-3/TRBV12-4; j_call: TRBJ2-3; cdr3_length: 16; d_call: TRBD2; clone_size: few; cdr3_aa: CASSLRLAGVTDTQYF; cdr3_nt: TGTGCCAGCAGTTTAAGACTAGCGGGAGTCACAGATACGCAGTATTTT
v_call: TRBV29-1; j_call: TRBJ2-3; cdr3_length: 15; d_call: TRBD2; clone_size: .; cdr3_aa: CSVVGTSGSFDTQYF; cdr3_nt: TGCAGCGTAGTCGGGACTAGCGGGAGTTTCGATACGCAGTATTTT
v_call: TRBV30; j_call: TRBJ1-1; cdr3_length: 15; d_call: TRBD1; clone_size: .; cdr3_aa: CAWSPHRGENTEAFF; cdr3_nt: TGTGCCTGGAGTCCCCACAGGGGAGAGAACACTGAAGCTTTCTTT
v_call: TRBV29-1; j_call: TRBJ2-2; cdr3_length: 14; d_call: TRBD2; clone_size: many; cdr3_aa: CSVRAGVQTGELFF; cdr3_nt: TGCAGCGTTCGGGCGGGAGTACAAACCGGGGAGCTGTTTTTT
v_call: TRBV13; j_call: TRBJ1-4; cdr3_length: 17; d_call: .; clone_size: .; cdr3_aa: CASRPLTRGPSNEKLFF; cdr3_nt: TGTGCCAGCAGACCATTGACCAGGGGACCGAGTAATGAAAAACTGTTTTTT
v_call: TRBV29-1; j_call: TRBJ2-7; cdr3_length: 15; d_call: TRBD2; clone_size: many; cdr3_aa: CSVGPSGRAVGEQYF; cdr3_nt: TGCAGCGTTGGTCCTAGCGGGAGGGCCGTCGGCGAGCAGTACTTC
v_call: TRBV7-9; j_call: TRBJ2-5; cdr3_length: 15; d_call: TRBD2; clone_size: few; cdr3_aa: CASSPIRDYQATQYF; cdr3_nt: TGTGCCAGCAGCCCAATCCGGGACTACCAAGCGACCCAGTACTTC
v_call: TRBV13; j_call: TRBJ1-2; cdr3_length: 15; d_call: .; clone_size: few; cdr3_aa: CASSLGGATSYGYTF; cdr3_nt: TGTGCCAGCAGCTTAGGGGGCGCTACTTCCTATGGCTACACCTTC
v_call: TRBV28; j_call: TRBJ1-6; cdr3_length: 12; d_call: .; clone_size: few; cdr3_aa: CASSFPFTPLHF; cdr3_nt: TGTGCCAGCAGTTTTCCCTTTACACCCCTCCACTTT
v_call: TRBV12-3/TRBV12-4; j_call: TRBJ2-1; cdr3_length: 18; d_call: TRBD2; clone_size: .; cdr3_aa: CASSLPGHSGRRYNEQFF; cdr3_nt: TGTGCCAGCAGTCTACCGGGACATAGCGGGAGGCGTTACAATGAGCAGTTCTTC